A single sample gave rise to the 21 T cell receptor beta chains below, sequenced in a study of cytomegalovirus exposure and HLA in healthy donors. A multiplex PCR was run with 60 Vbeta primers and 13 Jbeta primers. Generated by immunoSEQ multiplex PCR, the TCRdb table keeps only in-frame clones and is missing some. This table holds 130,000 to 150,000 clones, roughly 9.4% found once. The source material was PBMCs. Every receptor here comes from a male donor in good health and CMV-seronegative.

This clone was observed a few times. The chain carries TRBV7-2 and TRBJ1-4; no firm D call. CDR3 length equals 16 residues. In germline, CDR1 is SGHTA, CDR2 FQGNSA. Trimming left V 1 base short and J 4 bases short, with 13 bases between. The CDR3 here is CASSLGPEGLNEKLFF. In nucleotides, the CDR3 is TGTGCCAGCAGCTTAGGTCCGGAGGGTCTTAATGAAAAACTGTTTTTT.

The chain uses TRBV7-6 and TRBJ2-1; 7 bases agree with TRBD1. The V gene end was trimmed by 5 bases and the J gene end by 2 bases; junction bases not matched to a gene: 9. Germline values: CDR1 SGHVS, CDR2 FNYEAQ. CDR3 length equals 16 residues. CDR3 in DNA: TGTGCCAGCAGCGCCTCGACAGGGACCACCTACAATGAGCAGTTCTTC. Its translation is CASSASTGTTYNEQFF.

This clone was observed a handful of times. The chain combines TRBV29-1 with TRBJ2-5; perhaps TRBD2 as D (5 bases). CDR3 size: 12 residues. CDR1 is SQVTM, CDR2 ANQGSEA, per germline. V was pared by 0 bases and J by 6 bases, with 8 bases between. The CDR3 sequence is CSVEDGRKTQYF. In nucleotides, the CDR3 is TGCAGCGTTGAAGATGGGAGAAAGACCCAGTACTTC.

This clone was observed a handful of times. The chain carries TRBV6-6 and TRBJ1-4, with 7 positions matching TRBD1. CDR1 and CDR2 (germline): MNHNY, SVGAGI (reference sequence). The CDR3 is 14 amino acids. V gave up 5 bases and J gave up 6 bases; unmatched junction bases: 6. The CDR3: CASSLQGIDEKLFF. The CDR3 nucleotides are TGTGCCAGCAGTCTACAGGGGATTGATGAAAAACTGTTTTTT.

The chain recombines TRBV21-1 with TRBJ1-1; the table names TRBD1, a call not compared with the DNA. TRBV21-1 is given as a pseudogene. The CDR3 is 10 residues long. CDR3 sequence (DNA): TGTGCCAGCAGCAAATCAGGAGCTTTCTTT. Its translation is CASSKSGAFF.

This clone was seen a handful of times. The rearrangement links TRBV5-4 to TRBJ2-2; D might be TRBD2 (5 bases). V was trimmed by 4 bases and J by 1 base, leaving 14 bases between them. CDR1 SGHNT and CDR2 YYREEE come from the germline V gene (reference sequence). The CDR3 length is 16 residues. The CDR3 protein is CASSPDTGLNTGELFF. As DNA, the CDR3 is TGTGCCAGCAGCCCTGACACGGGATTGAACACCGGGGAGCTGTTTTTT.

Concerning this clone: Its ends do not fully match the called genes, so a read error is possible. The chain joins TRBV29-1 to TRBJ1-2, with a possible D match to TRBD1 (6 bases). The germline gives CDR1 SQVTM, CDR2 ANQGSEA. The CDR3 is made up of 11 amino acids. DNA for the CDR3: TGCAGCGCTGGGGCAGGGGATGGCTACAACTTC. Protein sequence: CSAGAGDGYNF.

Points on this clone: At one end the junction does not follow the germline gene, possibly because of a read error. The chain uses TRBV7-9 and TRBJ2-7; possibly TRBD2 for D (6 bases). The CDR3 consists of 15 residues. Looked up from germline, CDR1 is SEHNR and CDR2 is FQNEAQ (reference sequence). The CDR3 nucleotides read TGTGCCAGCAGCTTGGGGGACTTGATCTCCCACGAGCAGTACTTC. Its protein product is CASSLGDLISHEQYF.

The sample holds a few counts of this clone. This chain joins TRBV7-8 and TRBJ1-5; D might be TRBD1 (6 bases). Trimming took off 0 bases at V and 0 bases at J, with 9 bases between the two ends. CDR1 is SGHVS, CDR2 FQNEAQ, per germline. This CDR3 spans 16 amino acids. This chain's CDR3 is CASSLAPGHSNQPQHF. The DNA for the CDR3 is TGTGCCAGCAGCTTAGCCCCGGGACATAGCAATCAGCCCCAGCATTTT.

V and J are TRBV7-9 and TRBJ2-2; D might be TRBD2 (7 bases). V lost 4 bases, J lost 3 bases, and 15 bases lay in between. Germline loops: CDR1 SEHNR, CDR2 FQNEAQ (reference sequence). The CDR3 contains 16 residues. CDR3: CASSSGVGGDTGELFF. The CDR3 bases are TGTGCCAGCAGCTCAGGCGTAGGGGGGGACACCGGGGAGCTGTTTTTT. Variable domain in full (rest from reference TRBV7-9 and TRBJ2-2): DTGVSQNPRHKITKRGQNVTFRCDPISEHNRLYWYRQTLGQGPEFLTYFQNEAQLEKSRLLSDRFSAERPKGSFSTLEIQRTEQGDSAMYLCASSSGVGGDTGELFFGEGSRLTVL.

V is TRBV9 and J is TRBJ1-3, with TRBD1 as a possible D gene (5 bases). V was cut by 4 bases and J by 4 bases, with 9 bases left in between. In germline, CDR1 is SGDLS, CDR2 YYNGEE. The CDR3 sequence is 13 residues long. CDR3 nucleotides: TGTGCCAGCAGCCCCCCAGGGGGAAACACCATATATTTT. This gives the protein CASSPPGGNTIYF.

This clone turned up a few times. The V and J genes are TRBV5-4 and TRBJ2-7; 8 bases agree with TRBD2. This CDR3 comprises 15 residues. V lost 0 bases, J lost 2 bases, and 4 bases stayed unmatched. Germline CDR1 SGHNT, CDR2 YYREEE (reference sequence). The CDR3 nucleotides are TGTGCCAGCAGCTTGGTGCTAGCGGGTGCCTACGAGCAGTACTTC. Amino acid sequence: CASSLVLAGAYEQYF.

CDR3 nucleotides: TGTGCCAGCAGCTCTCTAGCGGGGGGGCCGGAGACCCAGTACTTC. Translation gives CASSSLAGGPETQYF. The rearrangement links TRBV5-4 to TRBJ2-5; 12 nucleotides align to TRBD2. Looked up from germline, CDR1 is SGHNT and CDR2 is YYREEE (reference sequence). The CDR3 contains 15 residues. The J segment lost 5 bases and the V segment lost 3 bases, leaving 5 bases of the junction unmatched.

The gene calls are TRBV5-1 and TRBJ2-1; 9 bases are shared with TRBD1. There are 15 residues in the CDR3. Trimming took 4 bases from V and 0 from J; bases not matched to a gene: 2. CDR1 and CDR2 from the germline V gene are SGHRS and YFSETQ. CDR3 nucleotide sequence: TGCGCCAGCAGCCCGGGACAGGGCTCCTACAATGAGCAGTTCTTC. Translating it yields CASSPGQGSYNEQFF. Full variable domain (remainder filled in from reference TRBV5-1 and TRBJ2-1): KAGVTQTPRYLIKTRGQQVTLSCSPISGHRSVSWYQQTPGQGLQFLFEYFSETQRNKGNFPGRFSGRQFSNSRSEMNVSTLELGDSALYLCASSPGQGSYNEQFFGPGTRLTVL.

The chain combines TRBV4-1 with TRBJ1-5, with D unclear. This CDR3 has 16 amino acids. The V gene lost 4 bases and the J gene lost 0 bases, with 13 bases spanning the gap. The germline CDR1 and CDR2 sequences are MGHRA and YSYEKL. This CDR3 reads CASSPIQLLSNQPQHF. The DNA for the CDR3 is TGCGCCAGCAGCCCTATACAGTTACTTAGCAATCAGCCCCAGCATTTT.

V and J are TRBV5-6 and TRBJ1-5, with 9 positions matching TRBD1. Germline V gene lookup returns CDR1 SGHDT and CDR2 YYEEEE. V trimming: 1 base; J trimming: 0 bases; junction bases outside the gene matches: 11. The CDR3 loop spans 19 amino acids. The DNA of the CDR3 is TGTGCCAGCAGCTTGCTGTCGGGACAGGGAACATATAGCAATCAGCCCCAGCATTTT. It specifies CASSLLSGQGTYSNQPQHF. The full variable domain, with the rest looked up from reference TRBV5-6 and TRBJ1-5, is DAGVTQSPTHLIKTRGQQVTLRCSPKSGHDTVSWYQQALGQGPQFIFQYYEEEERQRGNFPDRFSGHQFPNYSSELNVNALLLGDSALYLCASSLLSGQGTYSNQPQHFGDGTRLSIL.

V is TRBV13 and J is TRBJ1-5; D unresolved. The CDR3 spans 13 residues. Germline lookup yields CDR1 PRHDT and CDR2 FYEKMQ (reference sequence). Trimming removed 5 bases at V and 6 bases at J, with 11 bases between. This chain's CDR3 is CASSRGGSQPQHF. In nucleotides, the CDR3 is TGTGCCAGCAGCCGGGGTGGGAGTCAGCCCCAGCATTTT.

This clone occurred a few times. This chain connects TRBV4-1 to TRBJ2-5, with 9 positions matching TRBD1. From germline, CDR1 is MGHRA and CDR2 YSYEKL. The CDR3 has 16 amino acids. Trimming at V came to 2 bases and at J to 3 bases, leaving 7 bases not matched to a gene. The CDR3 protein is CASSQWGTGGEETQYF. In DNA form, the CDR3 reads TGCGCCAGCAGCCAATGGGGTACAGGGGGCGAAGAGACCCAGTACTTC.

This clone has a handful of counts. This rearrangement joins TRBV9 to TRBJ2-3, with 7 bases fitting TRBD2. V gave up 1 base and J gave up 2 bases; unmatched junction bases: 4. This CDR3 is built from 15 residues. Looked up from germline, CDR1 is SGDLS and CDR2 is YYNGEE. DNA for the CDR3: TGTGCCAGCAGCGTAAGGGCGGGAGTCACAGATACGCAGTATTTT. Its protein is CASSVRAGVTDTQYF.

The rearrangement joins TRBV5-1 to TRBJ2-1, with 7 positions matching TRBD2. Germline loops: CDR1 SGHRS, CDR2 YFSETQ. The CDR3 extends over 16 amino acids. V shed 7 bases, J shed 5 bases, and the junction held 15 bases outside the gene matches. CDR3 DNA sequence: TGCGCCAGCCTCAAAGGGCGGGAGCGGGGCCACAATGAGCAGTTCTTC. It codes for CASLKGRERGHNEQFF.

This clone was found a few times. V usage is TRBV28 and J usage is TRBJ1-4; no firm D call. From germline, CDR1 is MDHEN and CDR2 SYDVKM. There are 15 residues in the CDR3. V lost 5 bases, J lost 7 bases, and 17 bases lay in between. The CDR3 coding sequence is TGTGCCAGCAGTAACAACCGGGGTGGAGGTGAAAAACTGTTTTTT. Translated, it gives CASSNNRGGGEKLFF.